Below, one T cell receptor beta chain is given with its context. Its antigen is not identified. TCRdb recomputed calls from the reads with MiXCR, one row per CDR3 protein. Found here are about 310,000 distinct CDR3 sequences, more than 20% of them singletons; the top ten hold 13%. These data belong to a study of T cell repertoires in cytomegalovirus infection. As for the study in general: Recently identified HLA-C-restricted CMV epitopes were among the peptides used. Public TCR beta signatures indicated both CMV infection and matching HLA type. Study-wide results and caveats: People with CMV and the relevant HLA were identified by cumulative public TCR beta family frequency. The study found HLA-C-restricted CMV-specific TCR beta clonotypes dominating the ex vivo response.

This CDR3 has 14 residues. From germline, CDR1 is SGHRS and CDR2 YFSETQ. V shed 2 bases, J shed 5 bases, and the junction held 3 bases outside the gene matches. The input for sequencing was cultured PBMCs, taken from culture after CMV antigen stimulation. The chain recombines TRBV5-1 with TRBJ2-7; 11 bases align to TRBD1. The source is a human donor in good health (CMV status not recorded). Some clones in this sample may be carry-over from other donors' samples. The CDR3 nucleotides read TGCGCCAGCAGCTTATGGACAGGGGGCGACGAGCAGTACTTC. Amino acids: CASSLWTGGDEQYF.